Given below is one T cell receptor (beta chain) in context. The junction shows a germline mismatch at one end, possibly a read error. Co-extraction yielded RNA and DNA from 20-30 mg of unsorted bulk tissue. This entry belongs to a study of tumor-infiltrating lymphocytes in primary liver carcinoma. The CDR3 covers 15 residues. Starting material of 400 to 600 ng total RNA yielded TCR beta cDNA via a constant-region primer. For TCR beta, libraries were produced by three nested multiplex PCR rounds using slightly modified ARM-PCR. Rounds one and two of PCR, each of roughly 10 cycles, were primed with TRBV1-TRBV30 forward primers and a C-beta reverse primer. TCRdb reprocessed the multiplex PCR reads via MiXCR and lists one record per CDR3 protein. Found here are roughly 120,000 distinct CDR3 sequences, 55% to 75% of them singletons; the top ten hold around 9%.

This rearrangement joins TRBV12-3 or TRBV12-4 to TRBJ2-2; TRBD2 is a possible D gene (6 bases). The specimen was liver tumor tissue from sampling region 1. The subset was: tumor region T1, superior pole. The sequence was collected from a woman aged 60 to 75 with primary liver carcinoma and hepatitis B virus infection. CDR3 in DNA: TGTGCCAGCACTTTACCTAGCGAGGACACCGGGGAGCTGTTTTTT. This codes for CASTLPSEDTGELFF.